This T cell receptor (beta chain) came from a study of T-cell reconstitution after alpha-beta-depleted transplantation in children. Regarding this clonotype: Antigen unknown.

Study-level findings and limits: Once a year had passed after transplant, T-cell counts and diversity came mostly from newly produced T cells. Reported findings indicate that, about two months after transplant, alpha-beta T cells came from several hundred expanded clones, which were derived from non-depleted graft cells. Some patients' high day-60 TCRbeta diversity was traced to surviving recipient T cells and thymic progenitors.

Molecular barcoding with unique molecular identifiers was used for the TCRbeta library. TCRdb processed the PCR reads anew with MiXCR; each CDR3 protein has one entry. The sample contains about 210,000 distinct CDR3 sequences, approximately 17% of which appear only once. The V gene end was trimmed by 11 bases and the J gene end by 4 bases; junction bases not matched to a gene: 6. The germline V gene encodes CDR1 SNHLY and CDR2 FYNNEI. The CDR3 consists of 13 residues. This receptor was identified in a male patient aged 2-15 years who had a stem cell transplant for acute lymphoblastic leukemia, so the T cells may come from the graft donor. The V call is TRBV2, the J call TRBJ2-2, with TRBD2 matching 8 bases. Sample: PBMCs, mostly from graft donor cells, taken 360 days after TCRalphabeta/CD19-depleted stem cell transplant. The CDR3 loop is CACTSGGTGELFF. DNA of the CDR3: TGTGCCTGTACTAGCGGCGGCACCGGGGAGCTGTTTTTT.